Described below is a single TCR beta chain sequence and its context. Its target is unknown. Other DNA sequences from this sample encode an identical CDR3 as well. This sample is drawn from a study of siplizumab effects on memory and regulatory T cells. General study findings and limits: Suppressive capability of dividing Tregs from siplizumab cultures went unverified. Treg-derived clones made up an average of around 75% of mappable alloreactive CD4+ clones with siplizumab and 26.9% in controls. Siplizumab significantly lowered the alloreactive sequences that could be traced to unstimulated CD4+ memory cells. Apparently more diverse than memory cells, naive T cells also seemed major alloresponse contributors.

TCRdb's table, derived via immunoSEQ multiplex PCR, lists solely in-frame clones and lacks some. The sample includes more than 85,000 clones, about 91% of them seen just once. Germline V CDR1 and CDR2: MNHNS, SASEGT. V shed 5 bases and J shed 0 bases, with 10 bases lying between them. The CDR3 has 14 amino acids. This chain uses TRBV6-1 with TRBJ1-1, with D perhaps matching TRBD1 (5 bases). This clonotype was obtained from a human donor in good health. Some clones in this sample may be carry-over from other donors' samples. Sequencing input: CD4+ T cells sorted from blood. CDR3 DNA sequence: TGTGCCAGCAGTTCAGGGAATTTGAACACTGAAGCTTTCTTT. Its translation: CASSSGNLNTEAFF.